Listed below are T cell receptor beta chains from one sample, sequenced in a study of blood T cell repertoires in COVID-19. Some clones are missing from TCRdb's copy, which holds only in-frame ones; the method was immunoSEQ multiplex PCR. The sample holds about 350,000 clones, about 90% seen once. Sequences were obtained from peripheral blood. The source of these receptors is a woman between 18 and 29 years old who had recovered from COVID-19. The CDR3 runs from the conserved cysteine through the conserved F or W. The D gene is left open where the match is weak. Size is stated for part of the rows, as once, few or many counts, or as a class when the clone is expanded.

>TRBV7-9|TRBJ1-1|.|15|.
CASSSMTDMNTEAFF
TGTGCCAGCAGCTCGATGACAGACATGAACACTGAAGCTTTCTTT
>TRBV4-3|TRBJ2-6|once|16|.
CASSQDWGPGANVLTF
TGCGCCAGCAGCCAAGATTGGGGGCCAGGGGCCAACGTCCTGACTTTC
>TRBV5-4|TRBJ2-1|few|15|.
CASSLNGGPYNEQFF
TGTGCCAGCAGCTTGAACGGCGGGCCCTACAATGAGCAGTTCTTC
>TRBV6-6|TRBJ2-3|.|15|TRBD2
CASSPSGVGTDTQYF
TGTGCCAGCAGCCCTAGCGGCGTCGGTACAGATACGCAGTATTTT
>TRBV18|TRBJ1-2|.|13|.
CASSPTGGYGYTF
TGTGCCAGCTCACCGACAGGCGGCTATGGCTACACCTTC
>TRBV27|TRBJ2-1|.|14|.
CASSLSSPYNEQFF
TGTGCCAGCAGTTTATCTAGCCCCTACAATGAGCAGTTCTTC
>TRBV19|TRBJ2-1|.|14|TRBD2
CASRGLAGNNEQFF
TGTGCCAGCCGCGGACTAGCGGGTAACAATGAGCAGTTCTTC
>TRBV6-5|TRBJ1-5|.|13|.
CASSPGGNQPQHF
TGTGCCAGCAGCCCAGGGGGCAATCAGCCCCAGCATTTT
>TRBV5-6|TRBJ1-2|once|14|.
CASSWGTGMGGYTF
TGTGCCAGCAGCTGGGGTACGGGAATGGGTGGCTACACCTTC
>TRBV6-1|TRBJ1-2|once|16|.
CASSERTWQVDYGYTF
TGTGCCAGCAGTGAACGTACGTGGCAGGTCGACTATGGCTACACCTTC
>TRBV24-1|TRBJ1-2|.|14|TRBD1
CATSDFGQGFGYTF
TGTGCCACCAGTGATTTCGGACAGGGGTTTGGCTACACCTTC
>TRBV30|TRBJ1-2|.|12|TRBD1
CAYDQGARGYTF
TGTGCTTACGACCAGGGGGCGCGGGGCTACACCTTC
>TRBV25-1|TRBJ1-2|.|14|.
CASSPSPRQYGYTF
TGTGCCAGCAGTCCATCACCCAGACAGTATGGCTACACCTTC
>TRBV14|TRBJ1-2|.|15|.
CASSAWTGLNYGYTF
TGTGCCAGCAGCGCATGGACGGGACTTAACTATGGCTACACCTTC
>TRBV6-2/TRBV6-3|TRBJ2-3|few|20|TRBD2
CASSYSSSGTPFGRTDTQYF
TGTGCCAGCAGTTACTCATCTAGCGGGACCCCCTTTGGGAGGACAGATACGCAGTATTTT
>TRBV28|TRBJ2-1|.|13|TRBD1
CATGTVEGYEQFF
TGTGCCACCGGGACAGTTGAGGGCTATGAGCAGTTCTTC
>TRBV4-3|TRBJ2-2|.|18|.
CASSQESSGRINTGELFF
TGCGCCAGCAGCCAAGAGAGTAGCGGCAGAATAAACACCGGGGAGCTGTTTTTT
>TRBV2|TRBJ2-1|.|16|TRBD1
CASTQRGTGGRNEQFF
TGTGCCAGCACTCAACGCGGGACAGGGGGACGGAATGAGCAGTTCTTC
>TRBV19|TRBJ2-2|.|15|TRBD2
CASRTSGRSTGELFF
TGTGCCAGTCGGACTAGCGGGAGGTCCACCGGGGAGCTGTTTTTT
>TRBV27|TRBJ1-1|once|15|.
CASSFLRGERTEAFF
TGTGCCAGCAGTTTTCTCAGGGGTGAAAGGACTGAAGCTTTCTTT
>TRBV25-1|TRBJ1-1|.|14|TRBD1
CASSEAGTGSEAFF
TGTGCCAGCAGTGAGGCGGGGACAGGGTCTGAAGCTTTCTTT
>TRBV2|TRBJ1-6|.|13|TRBD1
CASGDRGPFPLHF
TGTGCCAGCGGGGACAGGGGCCCTTTTCCCCTCCACTTT
>TRBV7-8|TRBJ2-2|.|16|TRBD2
CASSLGTSGNTGELFF
TGTGCCAGCAGCTTAGGGACTAGCGGGAACACCGGGGAGCTGTTTTTT